One and the same sample provided the 4 T cell receptor beta chains below, sequenced in a study of blood T cell repertoires in COVID-19. The assay was immunoSEQ multiplex PCR, and TCRdb's table has in-frame clones only and misses some. The data show about 130,000 clones, approximately 86% seen once. The sample consisted of peripheral blood. These receptors were taken from a woman between 50 and 59 years old who had recovered from COVID-19.

In DNA, the CDR3 is TGCGCCAGCCGTCTCGGTATGGGTTCGACAGGGAGCACAGATACGCAGTATTTT. Translated, it gives CASRLGMGSTGSTDTQYF. The chain carries TRBV5-1 and TRBJ2-3; 7 bases are a match to TRBD1. CDR3 length: 18 amino acids. V was clipped by 7 bases and J by 0 bases; unmatched bases: 17. CDR1 and CDR2 (germline): SGHRS, YFSETQ.

The chain combines TRBV11-3 with TRBJ2-1, with TRBD1 as a possible D gene (6 bases). Germline CDR1 reads SGHNT; CDR2 reads YENEEA. V dropped 1 base and J dropped 6 bases, with 16 bases sitting between them. The CDR3 is 16 residues long. CDR3 bases: TGTGCCAGCAGCTTAGTGGCAGGGGCAAGAGGCAATGAGCAGTTCTTC. Translating gives CASSLVAGARGNEQFF. Filled out from reference TRBV11-3 and TRBJ2-1, the complete variable domain reads EAGVVQSPRYKIIEKKQPVAFWCNPISGHNTLYWYLQNLGQGPELLIRYENEEAVDDSQLPKDRFSAERLKGVDSTLKIQPAELGDSAVYLCASSLVAGARGNEQFFGPGTRLTVL.

This chain uses TRBV7-8 with TRBJ2-1, with D hard to call. Trimming took off 4 bases at V and 5 bases at J, with 15 bases between the two ends. The CDR3 covers 15 residues. Looked up from germline, CDR1 is SGHVS and CDR2 is FQNEAQ. The CDR3 nucleotides are TGTGCCAGCAGCTCTTACCCTGACGGAGACAATGAGCAGTTCTTC. Its translation is CASSSYPDGDNEQFF. Supplemented by reference TRBV7-8 and TRBJ2-1, the full variable domain reads GAGVSQSPRYKVAKRGQDVALRCDPISGHVSLFWYQQALGQGPEFLTYFQNEAQLDKSGLPSDRFFAERPEGSVSTLKIQRTQQEDSAVYLCASSSYPDGDNEQFFGPGTRLTVL.

The J gene is TRBJ2-2, the V gene TRBV25-1; TRBD1 matches 7 bases. Per germline, CDR1 MGHDK and CDR2 SYGVNS. V trimming: 5 bases; J trimming: 4 bases; junction bases outside the gene matches: 7. The CDR3 is 15 residues long. The DNA for the CDR3 is TGTGCCAGCAGTAGACAGGGTGGAAGCACCGGGGAGCTGTTTTTT. Translation: CASSRQGGSTGELFF.